This T cell receptor (beta chain) was captured in a study of blood T cell repertoires in COVID-19. About the study: Some COVID-19 samples were acute and others convalescent; all came from the United States, Italy and Spain.

Authors' data handling: Cell counts per sample came from amplifying reference gene primers. Using immunoSEQ multiplex PCR, the repertoire was profiled, and TCRdb retains in-frame clones only, with some absent. The D gene and trimming were derived from the DNA, and the V and J assignments and clone size from that table. Of 150,000 to 200,000 clones detected, roughly 88% appear once; the ten largest clones hold under 3%. V trimming: 3 bases; J trimming: 0 bases; junction bases outside the gene matches: 11. Germline assignment: CDR1 KGHSH and CDR2 LQKENI. The CDR3 sequence is 18 residues long. The rearrangement links TRBV18 to TRBJ2-3; 8 positions match TRBD1. The receptor's source is a woman aged 55-75 years with acute or convalescent COVID-19. The sample was peripheral blood. In nucleotides, the CDR3 is TGTGCCAGCTCACCCTACCCCCCGACAGGGGTAAGCACAGATACGCAGTATTTT. Its translation is CASSPYPPTGVSTDTQYF.